The entry below describes one T cell receptor beta chain. Germline loops: CDR1 SGHRS, CDR2 YFSETQ. The J segment lost 1 base and the V segment lost 0 bases, leaving 1 base of the junction unmatched. The CDR3 sequence is 15 residues long. In the PCR, 60 Vbeta and 13 Jbeta primers were used. Repertoires were generated with immunoSEQ multiplex PCR, while TCRdb's copy carries only in-frame clones and drops some. The repertoire consists of around 180,000 clones, with 75% to 85% occurring once and the leading ten covering approximately 1.5%. This specimen comes from a study of cytomegalovirus exposure and HLA in healthy donors.

The sequence derives from a woman aged 25-40 years in good health and CMV-seropositive. Material for sequencing was PBMCs. V is TRBV5-1 and J is TRBJ2-1, with 7 bases that match TRBD1. CDR3 region: CASSLEQGSYNEQFF. The CDR3 DNA reads TGCGCCAGCAGCTTGGAACAGGGGTCCTACAATGAGCAGTTCTTC.